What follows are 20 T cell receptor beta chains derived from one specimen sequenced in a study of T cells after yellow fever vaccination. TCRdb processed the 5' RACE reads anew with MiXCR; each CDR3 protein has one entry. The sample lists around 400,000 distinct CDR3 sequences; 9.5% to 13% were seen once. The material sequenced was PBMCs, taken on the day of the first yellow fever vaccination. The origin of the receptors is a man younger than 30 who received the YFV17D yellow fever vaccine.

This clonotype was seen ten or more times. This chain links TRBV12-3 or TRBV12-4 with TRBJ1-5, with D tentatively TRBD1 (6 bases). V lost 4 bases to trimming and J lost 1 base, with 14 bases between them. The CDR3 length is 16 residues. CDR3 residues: CASSSQGRESNQPQHF. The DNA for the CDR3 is TGTGCCAGCAGTTCCCAGGGGAGGGAGAGCAATCAGCCCCAGCATTTT.

DNA of the CDR3: TGCGCCAGCAGAGGGCGACTTGAGCAGTTCTTC. Encoded protein: CASRGRLEQFF. The chain combines TRBV5-1 with TRBJ2-1; no firm D call. The ends were cut back, 5 bases at V and 9 bases at J, with 9 bases in the middle. Looked up from germline, CDR1 is SGHRS and CDR2 is YFSETQ. The CDR3 has 11 amino acids.

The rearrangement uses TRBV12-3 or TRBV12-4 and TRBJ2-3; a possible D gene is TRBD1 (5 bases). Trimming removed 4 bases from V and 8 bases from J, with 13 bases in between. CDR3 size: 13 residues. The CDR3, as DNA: TGTGCCAGCAGTTCTCCAGGGTTTCGTACGCAGTATTTT. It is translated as CASSSPGFRTQYF.

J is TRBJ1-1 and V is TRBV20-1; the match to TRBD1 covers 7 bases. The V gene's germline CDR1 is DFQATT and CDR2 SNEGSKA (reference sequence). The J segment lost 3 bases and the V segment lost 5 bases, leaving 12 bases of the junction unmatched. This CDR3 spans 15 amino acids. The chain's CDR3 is CSAQDRAGWDTEAFF. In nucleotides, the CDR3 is TGCAGTGCTCAAGACAGGGCGGGTTGGGACACTGAAGCTTTCTTT.

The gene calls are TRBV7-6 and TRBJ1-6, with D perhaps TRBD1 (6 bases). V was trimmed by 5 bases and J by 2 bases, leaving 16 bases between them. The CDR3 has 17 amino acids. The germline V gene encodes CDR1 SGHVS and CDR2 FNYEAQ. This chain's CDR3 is CASSRGTPSPYNSPLHF. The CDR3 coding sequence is TGTGCCAGCAGCCGAGGGACACCGTCCCCCTATAATTCACCCCTCCACTTT.

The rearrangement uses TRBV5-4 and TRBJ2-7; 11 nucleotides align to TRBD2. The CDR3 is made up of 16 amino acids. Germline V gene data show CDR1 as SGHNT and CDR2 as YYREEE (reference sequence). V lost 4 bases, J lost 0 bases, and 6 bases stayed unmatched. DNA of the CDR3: TGTGCCAGCAGCGCCTCTAGCGGGGGGATCTCCTACGAGCAGTACTTC. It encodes CASSASSGGISYEQYF.

The chain's CDR3 is CASKGSSYEQYF. CDR3 bases: TGTGCCAGCAAGGGGTCTTCCTACGAGCAGTACTTC. This chain connects TRBV6-6 to TRBJ2-7, with D perhaps matching TRBD1 (5 bases). The germline V and J ends were trimmed by 7 bases and 1 base, with 8 bases remaining between them. Germline V CDR1 and CDR2: MNHNY, SVGAGI (reference sequence). This CDR3 is built from 12 residues.

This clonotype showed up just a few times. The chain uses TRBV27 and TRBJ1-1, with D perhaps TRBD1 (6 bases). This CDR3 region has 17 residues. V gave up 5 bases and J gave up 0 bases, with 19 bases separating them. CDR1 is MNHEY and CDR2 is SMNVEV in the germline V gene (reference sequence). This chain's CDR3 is CASSREGTRIMNTEAFF. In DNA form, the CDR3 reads TGTGCCAGCAGTCGAGAAGGGACACGAATCATGAACACTGAAGCTTTCTTT.

CDR3 in amino acids: CASSPNSGHEQFF. In DNA form, the CDR3 reads TGTGCCAGCTCACCTAACTCGGGACATGAGCAGTTCTTC. The rearrangement joins TRBV18 to TRBJ2-1; the D gene could be TRBD1 or TRBD2 (5 bases each). This CDR3 region has 13 residues. Germline loops: CDR1 KGHSH, CDR2 LQKENI. V lost 3 bases and J lost 8, with 11 bases in between.

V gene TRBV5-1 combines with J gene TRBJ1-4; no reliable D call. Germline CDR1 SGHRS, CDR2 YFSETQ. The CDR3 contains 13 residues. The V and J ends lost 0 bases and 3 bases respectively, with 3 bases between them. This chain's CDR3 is CASSLEPNEKLFF. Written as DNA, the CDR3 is TGCGCCAGCAGCTTGGAACCTAATGAAAAACTGTTTTTT.

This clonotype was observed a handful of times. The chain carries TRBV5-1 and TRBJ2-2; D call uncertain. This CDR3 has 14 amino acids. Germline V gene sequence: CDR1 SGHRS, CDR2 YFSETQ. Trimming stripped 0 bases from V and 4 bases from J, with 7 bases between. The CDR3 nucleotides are TGCGCCAGCAGCTTGGGGGAAAGCACCGGGGAGCTGTTTTTT. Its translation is CASSLGESTGELFF.

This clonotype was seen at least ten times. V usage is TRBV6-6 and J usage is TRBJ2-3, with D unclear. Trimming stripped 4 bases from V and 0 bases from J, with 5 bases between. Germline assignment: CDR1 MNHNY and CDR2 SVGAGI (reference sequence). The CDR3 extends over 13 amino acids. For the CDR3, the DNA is TGTGCCAGCAGTTTCCGTAGCACAGATACGCAGTATTTT. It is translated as CASSFRSTDTQYF.

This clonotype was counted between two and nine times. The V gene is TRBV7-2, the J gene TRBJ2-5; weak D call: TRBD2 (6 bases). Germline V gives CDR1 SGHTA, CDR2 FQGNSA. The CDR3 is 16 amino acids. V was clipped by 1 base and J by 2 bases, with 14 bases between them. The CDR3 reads CASSLEAEGPQETQYF. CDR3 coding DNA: TGTGCCAGCAGCTTAGAGGCGGAGGGACCTCAAGAGACCCAGTACTTC.

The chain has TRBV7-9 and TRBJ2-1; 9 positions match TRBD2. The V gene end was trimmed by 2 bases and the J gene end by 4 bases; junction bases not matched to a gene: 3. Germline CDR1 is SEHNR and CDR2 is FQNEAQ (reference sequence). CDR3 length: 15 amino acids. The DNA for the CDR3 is TGTGCCAGCAGCTTATACCTAGCGGGGTACAATGAGCAGTTCTTC. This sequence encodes CASSLYLAGYNEQFF.

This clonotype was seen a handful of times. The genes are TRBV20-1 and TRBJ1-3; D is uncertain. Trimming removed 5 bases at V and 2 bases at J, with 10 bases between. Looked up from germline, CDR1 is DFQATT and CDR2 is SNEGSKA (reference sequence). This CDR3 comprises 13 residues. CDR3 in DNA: TGCAGTGCTGCTGGCGGTCCTGGAAACACCATATATTTT. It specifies CSAAGGPGNTIYF.

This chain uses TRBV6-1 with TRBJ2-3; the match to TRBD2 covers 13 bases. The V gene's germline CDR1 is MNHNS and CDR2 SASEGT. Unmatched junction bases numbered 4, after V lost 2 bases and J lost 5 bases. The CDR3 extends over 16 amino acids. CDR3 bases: TGTGCCAGCAGTGAATCGACTAGCGGGGGGAGAGATACGCAGTATTTT. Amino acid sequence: CASSESTSGGRDTQYF.

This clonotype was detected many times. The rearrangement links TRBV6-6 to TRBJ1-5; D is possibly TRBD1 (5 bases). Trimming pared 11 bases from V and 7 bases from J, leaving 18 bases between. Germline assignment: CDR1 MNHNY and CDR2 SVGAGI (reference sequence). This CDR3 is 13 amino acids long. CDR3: CAARPGTTQPQHF. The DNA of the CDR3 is TGTGCCGCCCGGCCAGGGACGACACAGCCCCAGCATTTT.

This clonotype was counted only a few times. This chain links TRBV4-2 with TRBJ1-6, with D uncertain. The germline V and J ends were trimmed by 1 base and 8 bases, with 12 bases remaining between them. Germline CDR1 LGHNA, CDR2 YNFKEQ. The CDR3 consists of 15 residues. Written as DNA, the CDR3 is TGTGCCAGCAGCCAAGGCTGGTTTGCGGATTCACCCCTCCACTTT. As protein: CASSQGWFADSPLHF.

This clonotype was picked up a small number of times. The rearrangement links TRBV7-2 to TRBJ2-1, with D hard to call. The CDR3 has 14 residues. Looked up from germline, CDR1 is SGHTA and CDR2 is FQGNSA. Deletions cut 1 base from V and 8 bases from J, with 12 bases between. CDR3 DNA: TGTGCCAGCAGCTTAGGGAGAACCTGGGATGAGCAGTTCTTC. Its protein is CASSLGRTWDEQFF. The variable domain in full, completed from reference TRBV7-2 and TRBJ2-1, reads GAGVSQSPSNKVTEKGKDVELRCDPISGHTALYWYRQSLGQGLEFLIYFQGNSAPDKSGLPSDRFSAERTGGSVSTLTIQRTQQEDSAVYLCASSLGRTWDEQFFGPGTRLTVL.

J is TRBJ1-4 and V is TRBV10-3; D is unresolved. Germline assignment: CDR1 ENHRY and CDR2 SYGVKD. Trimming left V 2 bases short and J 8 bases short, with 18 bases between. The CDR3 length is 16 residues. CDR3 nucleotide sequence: TGTGCCATCAGTGAGAGGGCACAAGGGATCACGGAAAAACTGTTTTTT. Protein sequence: CAISERAQGITEKLFF.